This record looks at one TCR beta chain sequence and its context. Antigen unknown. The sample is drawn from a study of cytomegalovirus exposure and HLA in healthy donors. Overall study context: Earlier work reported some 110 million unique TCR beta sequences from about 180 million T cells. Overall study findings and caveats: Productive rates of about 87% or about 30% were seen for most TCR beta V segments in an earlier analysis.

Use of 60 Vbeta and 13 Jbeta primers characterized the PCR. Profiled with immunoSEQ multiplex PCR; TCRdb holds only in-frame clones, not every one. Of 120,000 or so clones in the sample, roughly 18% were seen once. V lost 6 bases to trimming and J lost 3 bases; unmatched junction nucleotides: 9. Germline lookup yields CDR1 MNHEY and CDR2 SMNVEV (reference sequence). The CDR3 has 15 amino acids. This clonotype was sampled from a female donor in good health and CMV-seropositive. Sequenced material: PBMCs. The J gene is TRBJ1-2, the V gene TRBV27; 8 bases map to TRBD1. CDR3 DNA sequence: TGTGCCAGCAGACTACAACTACAGGGGGACTATGGCTACACCTTC. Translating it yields CASRLQLQGDYGYTF.